The 27 T cell receptor beta chains below come from one sample, sequenced in a study of blood T cells in healthy people across ages. Using a J-beta primer mix together with a sample-barcoded 5' primer, a second PCR was run for roughly 6 to 11 cycles. TCRdb re-derived calls from the 5' RACE reads in MiXCR, one entry per CDR3 protein. This table has 730,000 or so distinct CDR3 sequences, about 40% appearing once. The sequenced sample consisted of blood. The source is a woman aged 60 to 75 in good health.

This clonotype has a count of ten or more. The genes are TRBV7-3 and TRBJ2-3; no definite D call. Germline V CDR1 and CDR2: SGHTA, FQGTGA. The germline V and J ends were trimmed by 3 bases and 0 bases, with 7 bases remaining between them. This CDR3 comprises 14 residues. The CDR3 region has the DNA TGTGCCAGCAGCTTGGGGATAAGCACAGATACGCAGTATTTT. It encodes CASSLGISTDTQYF.

This chain uses TRBV20-1 with TRBJ2-3, with D perhaps assigned TRBD1 or TRBD2 (6 bases each). Trimming took off 5 bases at V and 3 bases at J, with 18 bases between the two ends. Germline V gene sequence: CDR1 DFQATT, CDR2 SNEGSKA (reference sequence). The CDR3 has 15 amino acids. CDR3 DNA sequence: TGCAGTGCTGACGCGGGACACCAGGGGACAGATACGCAGTATTTT. Amino acids: CSADAGHQGTDTQYF.

The sample holds a few counts of this clonotype. The gene calls are TRBV7-9 and TRBJ2-2, with TRBD2 matching over 15 bases. Germline CDR1 and CDR2: SEHNR and FQNEAQ (reference sequence). V dropped 5 bases and J dropped 6; count of bases not matched to a gene: 7. This CDR3 has 17 amino acids. CDR3 in amino acids: CASSGGLAGGLAGELFF. The CDR3 bases are TGTGCCAGCAGCGGGGGACTAGCGGGGGGTCTCGCCGGGGAGCTGTTTTTT.

As for this clonotype: One junction end does not reproduce the germline sequence, and a read error may be involved. The CDR3 DNA reads TGTGCTAGCAGTGAATCAGGGGTGATGAGATATGAGCAGTTCTTC. Its translation is CASSESGVMRYEQFF. This chain joins TRBV25-1 and TRBJ2-1; TRBD1 might be the D (6 bases). The CDR3 has 15 amino acids. Germline loops: CDR1 MGHDK, CDR2 SYGVNS.

The chain is built from TRBV20-1 and TRBJ2-3, with D possibly matching TRBD2 (6 bases). V lost 5 bases, J lost 7 bases, and 19 bases lay in between. Looked up from germline, CDR1 is DFQATT and CDR2 is SNEGSKA (reference sequence). The CDR3 runs to 14 residues. CDR3 nucleotide sequence: TGCAGTGCTGCCCCCCTCGGTCTAGCGAATACGCAGTATTTT. Its translation is CSAAPLGLANTQYF.

The chain has TRBV25-1 and TRBJ2-2; tentative D call: TRBD1 (5 bases). Germline CDR1 and CDR2: MGHDK and SYGVNS. V was shortened by 5 bases and J by 5 bases, with 15 bases between the two germline ends. The CDR3 extends over 15 amino acids. The CDR3 loop reads CASSRFGQVTGELFF. The CDR3 DNA sequence: TGTGCCAGCAGTCGCTTCGGACAAGTTACCGGGGAGCTGTTTTTT.

This clonotype came up a few times. This chain joins TRBV28 and TRBJ2-1, with a tentative D call TRBD2 (6 bases). This CDR3 contains 14 residues. CDR1 MDHEN and CDR2 SYDVKM come from the germline V gene. Trimming left V 5 bases short and J 9 bases short, with 17 bases between. CDR3: CASSPGTAWGEQFF. The CDR3 region has the DNA TGTGCCAGCAGTCCAGGGACTGCCTGGGGTGAGCAGTTCTTC. The full variable domain, in which reference TRBV28 and TRBJ2-1 provide the parts outside the CDR3, is DVKVTQSSRYLVKRTGEKVFLECVQDMDHENMFWYRQDPGLGLRLIYFSYDVKMKEKGDIPEGYSVSREKKERFSLILESASTNQTSMYLCASSPGTAWGEQFFGPGTRLTVL.

The V gene is TRBV29-1, the J gene TRBJ2-1, with 7 bases lining up with TRBD1. The V segment lost 0 bases and the J segment 8 bases; nucleotides outside the gene matches: 10. Germline values: CDR1 SQVTM, CDR2 ANQGSEA. This CDR3 contains 15 residues. CDR3 in DNA: TGCAGCGTTGAAGAGCCCGGACAGGTTTTCGATGAGCAGTTCTTC. Its translation is CSVEEPGQVFDEQFF.

This clonotype was seen many times. This chain uses TRBV10-3 with TRBJ1-6; 7 bases align to TRBD1. Germline loops: CDR1 ENHRY, CDR2 SYGVKD. V dropped 3 bases and J dropped 5; count of bases not matched to a gene: 4. The CDR3 has 15 residues. In DNA, the CDR3 is TGTGCCATCAGTGAAGCCGGGACAGATAATTCACCCCTCCACTTT. Translation: CAISEAGTDNSPLHF.

This clonotype turned up a few times. This chain connects TRBV7-2 to TRBJ2-7, with a possible D match to TRBD1 (5 bases). V was cut by 5 bases and J by 6 bases, with 17 bases left in between. Germline-derived CDR1 and CDR2 are SGHTA and FQGNSA. This CDR3 is 14 amino acids long. The CDR3 here is CASSTRRQSAEQYF. CDR3 DNA: TGTGCCAGCAGCACCCGCCGACAGTCAGCCGAGCAGTACTTC.

The chain links TRBV6-2 or TRBV6-3 to TRBJ2-1, with 9 nucleotides matching TRBD1. The J call may be mistaken, given a closer DNA end match to TRBJ2-7. This CDR3 is built from 14 residues. Germline V gene sequence: CDR1 MNHEY, CDR2 SVGEGT. This CDR3 reads CASSYLDRGSEQYF. The CDR3 bases are TGTGCCAGCAGTTACTTGGACAGGGGTTCCGAGCAGTACTTC.

This clonotype showed up just a few times. The J gene is TRBJ1-2, the V gene TRBV4-3; TRBD1 matches 9 bases. CDR3 size: 15 residues. Losses at the gene ends were 1 base for V and 5 bases for J; bases not matched to a gene: 5. CDR1 and CDR2 from the germline V gene are LGHNA and YSLEER. CDR3 nucleotides: TGCGCCAGCAGCCAAGGGGGACAGGGCCGATATGGCTACACCTTC. The encoded protein is CASSQGGQGRYGYTF.

J is TRBJ2-3 and V is TRBV6-5; 8 bases agree with TRBD2. CDR1 is MNHEY and CDR2 is SVGAGI in the germline V gene. CDR3 size: 17 residues. V was clipped by 2 bases and J by 1 base; unmatched bases: 8. The chain's CDR3 is CASSYERGSGGTDTQYF. CDR3 bases: TGTGCCAGCAGTTACGAACGAGGTAGCGGGGGCACAGATACGCAGTATTTT.

In this sample, this clonotype turned up a few times. V usage is TRBV6-1 and J usage is TRBJ2-5, with 10 bases fitting TRBD1. The CDR3 runs to 15 residues. Losses at the gene ends were 2 bases for V and 5 bases for J; bases not matched to a gene: 5. Germline CDR1 MNHNS, CDR2 SASEGT. CDR3 bases: TGTGCCAGCAGTGAAAGGGGACAGGGGCGGGAGACCCAGTACTTC. This codes for CASSERGQGRETQYF.

This clonotype was detected a few times. The chain links TRBV24-1 to TRBJ2-7; D is ambiguous. The CDR3 is 14 amino acids. V dropped 3 bases and J dropped 2 bases, with 10 bases sitting between them. Germline CDR1 reads KGHDR; CDR2 reads SFDVKD. The CDR3 spells CATSDPKSPYEQYF. DNA of the CDR3: TGTGCCACCAGTGATCCCAAGAGTCCCTACGAGCAGTACTTC.

This clonotype was found many times. The V and J genes are TRBV7-6 and TRBJ2-1; D gene unclear. The CDR3 spans 17 residues. CDR1 is SGHVS, CDR2 FNYEAQ, per germline. V shed 0 bases and J shed 1 base, with 13 bases lying between them. CDR3: CASSLAPDGGSYNEQFF. The CDR3 DNA reads TGTGCCAGCAGCTTAGCCCCGGATGGCGGATCCTACAATGAGCAGTTCTTC.

The chain is built from TRBV15 and TRBJ2-5; 8 positions match TRBD2. Germline CDR1 LNHNV, CDR2 YYDKDF (reference sequence). The CDR3 is made up of 15 amino acids. Unmatched junction bases numbered 5, after V lost 0 bases and J lost 5 bases. The chain's CDR3 is CATSRDVASGETQYF. The CDR3 nucleotides are TGTGCCACCAGCAGAGATGTAGCTAGCGGGGAGACCCAGTACTTC.

The table lists this clonotype with a count of one. The CDR3 spells CASSQASYHQPQHF. The CDR3 nucleotides are TGTGCCAGCAGCCAAGCTTCCTACCATCAGCCCCAGCATTTT. The chain links TRBV3-1 to TRBJ1-5; D is ambiguous. CDR1 and CDR2 (germline): LGHDT, YNNKEL (reference sequence). The V end lost 1 base, the J end lost 5 bases, and 9 bases lay between the germline ends. The CDR3 is 14 residues long.

In DNA, the CDR3 is TGTGCCAGCAGAGTAGCGGAAAGCTCCTACAATGAGCAGTTCTTC. Translation: CASRVAESSYNEQFF. The rearrangement joins TRBV12-3 or TRBV12-4 to TRBJ2-1; possibly TRBD2 for D (6 bases). V was clipped by 6 bases and J by 0 bases, with 12 bases between them. This CDR3 contains 15 residues.

This rearrangement joins TRBV5-1 to TRBJ2-1; tentatively, D is TRBD1 or TRBD2 (5 bases each). Germline V lookup: CDR1 SGHRS, CDR2 YFSETQ. With 1 base removed from V and 4 bases from J, the gap between germline ends came to 18 bases. There are 17 residues in the CDR3. The CDR3 DNA sequence: TGCGCCAGCAGCTTGAATGCGCCGGGAAGGGGTTACAATGAGCAGTTCTTC. Translated: CASSLNAPGRGYNEQFF.

The chain combines TRBV6-1 with TRBJ2-3, with 9 nucleotides matching TRBD2. Trimming removed 6 bases from V and 5 bases from J; junction bases left unmatched: 6. CDR1 and CDR2 from the germline V gene are MNHNS and SASEGT. This CDR3 is 14 amino acids long. Here the CDR3 DNA reads TGTGCCAGCAGGGAGGCGGGAGGGGTAGATACGCAGTATTTT. It yields the protein CASREAGGVDTQYF.

The chain recombines TRBV2 with TRBJ2-4; no clear D gene. CDR3 size: 13 residues. Germline V gives CDR1 SNHLY, CDR2 FYNNEI. V shed 8 bases and J shed 2 bases, with 10 bases lying between them. The CDR3 here is CASSLISKNIQYF. The CDR3 region has the DNA TGTGCCAGCTCTCTGATTTCCAAAAACATTCAGTACTTC.

The chain combines TRBV6-5 with TRBJ2-1; 7 positions match TRBD2. The CDR3 totals 15 residues. Germline loops: CDR1 MNHEY, CDR2 SVGAGI. V dropped 2 bases and J dropped 4; count of bases not matched to a gene: 5. Here the CDR3 reads CASSYGGEHYNEQFF. The CDR3 DNA sequence: TGTGCCAGCAGTTACGGGGGGGAACATTACAATGAGCAGTTCTTC.

This CDR3 is CASSLFGRVVNEQYF. The CDR3 region has the DNA TGTGCCAGCAGCTTATTTGGCAGGGTTGTAAACGAGCAGTACTTC. The rearrangement links TRBV7-9 to TRBJ2-7; a possible D gene is TRBD1 (5 bases). The germline V and J ends were trimmed by 2 bases and 5 bases, with 16 bases remaining between them. The CDR3 contains 15 residues. CDR1 and CDR2 from the germline V gene are SEHNR and FQNEAQ (reference sequence).

The V gene is TRBV6-2 or TRBV6-3, the J gene TRBJ1-1; 7 nucleotides line up with TRBD1. Germline assignment: CDR1 MNHEY and CDR2 SVGEGT. This CDR3 has 13 residues. J gave up 4 bases and V 6 bases, and 5 bases lay outside the gene matches. The CDR3 sequence: CASRSTGSTEAFF. The CDR3 DNA follows: TGTGCCAGCAGATCGACAGGGAGCACTGAAGCTTTCTTT.

The sample holds a few counts of this clonotype. This chain connects TRBV7-3 to TRBJ2-5, with D possibly being TRBD2 (6 bases). TRBJ2-7 explains the end of the DNA better; the J call may be wrong. CDR1 is SGHTA, CDR2 FQGTGA, per germline. The CDR3 consists of 15 residues. The CDR3 DNA is TGTGCCAGCAGCCCCTCTAGCGTAGCGAACCACGAGCAGTACTTC. It is translated as CASSPSSVANHEQYF.

For this clonotype: At one end, the junction sequence differs from germline, possibly due to a read error. The V and J genes are TRBV14 and TRBJ2-3; D is undetermined. The CDR3 runs 15 residues. Germline V gene sequence: CDR1 SGHDN, CDR2 FVKESK. CDR3 DNA sequence: TGTGTCAGCAGCCCCCTACAGTCGGTTACAGATACGCAGTATTTT. Translated, it gives CVSSPLQSVTDTQYF. Full variable domain (missing parts from reference TRBV14 and TRBJ2-3): EAGVTQFPSHSVIEKGQTVTLRCDPISGHDNLYWYRRVMGKEIKFLLHFVKESKQDESGMPNNRFLAERTGGTYSTLKVQPAELEDSGVYFCVSSPLQSVTDTQYFGPGTRLTVL.